Following are 8 T cell receptor beta chains from one sample sequenced in a study of cytotoxic CD8 clonotypes in ibrutinib-treated CLL. Assay: immunoSEQ multiplex PCR; the TCRdb copy retains only in-frame clones and omits some. Here the sample spans approximately 120,000 clones, 58% being singletons. The starting material was PBMCs, obtained after 24 months of ibrutinib treatment. The receptor source for this set is a human donor with chronic lymphocytic leukemia.

V and J are TRBV5-6 and TRBJ1-6, with TRBD1 matching 9 bases. Trimming at V came to 0 bases and at J to 7 bases, leaving 2 bases not matched to a gene. CDR3 length: 15 residues. The germline gives CDR1 SGHDT, CDR2 YYEEEE. The CDR3 DNA sequence: TGTGCCAGCAGCTTGGTGGGACAGGGAAATTCACCCCTCCACTTT. Translation gives CASSLVGQGNSPLHF.

There are many counts of this clone. V gene TRBV7-2 combines with J gene TRBJ2-7, with TRBD2 matching 12 bases. The ends lost 3 bases at V and 4 bases at J; junction bases unmatched: 1. CDR1 and CDR2 from the germline V gene are SGHTA and FQGNSA. The CDR3 contains 14 residues. CDR3 coding DNA: TGTGCCAGCAGCTTTCTAGCGGGGGGGTACGAGCAGTACTTC. Protein product: CASSFLAGGYEQYF.

This clone showed up just a few times. The rearrangement joins TRBV7-6 to TRBJ2-2, with D possibly called TRBD1 or TRBD2 (5 bases each). Trimming took off 5 bases at V and 1 base at J, with 11 bases between the two ends. CDR3 length: 15 residues. Germline CDR1 reads SGHVS; CDR2 reads FNYEAQ. Written as DNA, the CDR3 is TGTGCCAGCAGCCCTGGGACCAAGAACACCGGGGAGCTGTTTTTT. This codes for CASSPGTKNTGELFF.

This clone was observed a few times. The V and J genes are TRBV25-1 and TRBJ2-7; TRBD2 might be the D (6 bases). The CDR3 totals 12 residues. Germline V gives CDR1 MGHDK, CDR2 SYGVNS. Trimming removed 3 bases from V and 6 bases from J, with 9 bases in between. The CDR3 DNA reads as TGTGCCAGCAGTGAGGGGGGTCTCGAGCAGTACTTC. Its protein is CASSEGGLEQYF.

Points on this clone: This sample also contains other DNA sequences that code for the same CDR3. The chain combines TRBV6-1 with TRBJ1-6, with 8 positions matching TRBD1. This CDR3 has 15 amino acids. Germline loops: CDR1 MNHNS, CDR2 SASEGT. V was pared by 6 bases and J by 4 bases, with 5 bases of the junction left unmatched. The CDR3 DNA reads as TGTGCCAGCAGCGGACAGGGAGCTTATAATTCACCCCTCCACTTT. Translating it yields CASSGQGAYNSPLHF.

In this sample, this clone turned up many times. The chain has TRBV20-1 and TRBJ1-4, with a possible D match to TRBD1 (5 bases). V was cut by 7 bases and J by 7 bases, with 7 bases left in between. The CDR3 spans 10 residues. Germline V gene lookup returns CDR1 DFQATT and CDR2 SNEGSKA (reference sequence). CDR3 region: CSVGAEKLFF. The CDR3 nucleotides are TGCAGTGTCGGGGCTGAAAAACTGTTTTTT.

CDR3 loop: CASMKWGDNSPLHF. CDR3 DNA sequence: TGTGCCAGCATGAAGTGGGGCGACAATTCACCCCTCCACTTT. The chain joins TRBV7-9 to TRBJ1-6, with D perhaps matching TRBD1 (5 bases). The CDR3 is 14 residues long. Per the germline V gene, CDR1 is SEHNR and CDR2 is FQNEAQ (reference sequence). V lost 7 bases, J lost 7 bases, and 14 bases lay in between.

The V call is TRBV9, the J call TRBJ2-5, with 12 bases identical to TRBD2. Looked up from germline, CDR1 is SGDLS and CDR2 is YYNGEE. The CDR3 contains 16 residues. Losses at the gene ends were 1 base for V and 4 bases for J; bases not matched to a gene: 5. The CDR3 spells CASSVTSGGTGETQYF. DNA of the CDR3: TGTGCCAGCAGCGTAACTAGCGGGGGGACGGGAGAGACCCAGTACTTC.